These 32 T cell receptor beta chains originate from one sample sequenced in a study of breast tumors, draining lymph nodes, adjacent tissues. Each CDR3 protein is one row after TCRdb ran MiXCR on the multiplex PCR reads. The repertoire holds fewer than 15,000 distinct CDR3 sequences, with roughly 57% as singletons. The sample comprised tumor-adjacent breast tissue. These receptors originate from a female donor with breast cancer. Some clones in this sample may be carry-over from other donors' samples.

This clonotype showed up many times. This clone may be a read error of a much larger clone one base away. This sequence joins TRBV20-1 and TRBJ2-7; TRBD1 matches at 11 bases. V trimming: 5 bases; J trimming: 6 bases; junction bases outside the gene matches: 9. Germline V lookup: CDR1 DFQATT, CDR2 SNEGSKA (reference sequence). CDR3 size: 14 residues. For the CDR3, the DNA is TGCAGTGCTTTACGGACAGGGGGCCTCTCCGAGCAGTACTTC. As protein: CSALRTGGLSEQYF.

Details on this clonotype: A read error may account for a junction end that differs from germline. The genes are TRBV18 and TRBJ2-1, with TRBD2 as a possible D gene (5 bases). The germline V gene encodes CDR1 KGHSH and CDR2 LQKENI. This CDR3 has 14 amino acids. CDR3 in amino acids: CASSETNGYNEQFF. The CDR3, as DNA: TGTGCCAGCTCCGAGACTAACGGCTACAACGAGCAGTTCTTC.

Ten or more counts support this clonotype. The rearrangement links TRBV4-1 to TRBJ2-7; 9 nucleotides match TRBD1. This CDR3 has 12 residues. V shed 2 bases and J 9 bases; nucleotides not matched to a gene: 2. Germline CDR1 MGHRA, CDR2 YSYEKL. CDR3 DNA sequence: TGCGCCAGCAGCCAACAACAGGGGGCGCAGTACTTC. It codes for CASSQQQGAQYF.

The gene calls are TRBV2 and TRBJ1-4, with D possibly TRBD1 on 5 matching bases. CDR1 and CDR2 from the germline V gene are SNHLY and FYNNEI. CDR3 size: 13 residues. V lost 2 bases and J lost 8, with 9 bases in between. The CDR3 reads CASSEQGGEKLFF. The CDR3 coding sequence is TGTGCCAGCAGTGAACAGGGTGGCGAAAAACTGTTTTTT.

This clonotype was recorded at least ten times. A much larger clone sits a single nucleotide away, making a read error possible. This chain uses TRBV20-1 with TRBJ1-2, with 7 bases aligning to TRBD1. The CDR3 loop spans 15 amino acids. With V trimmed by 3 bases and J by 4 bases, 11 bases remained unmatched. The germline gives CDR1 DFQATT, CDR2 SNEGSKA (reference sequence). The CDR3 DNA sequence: TGCAGTGCTAGGACAGGGTCGTACAGTACCTATGGCTACACCTTC. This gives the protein CSARTGSYSTYGYTF.

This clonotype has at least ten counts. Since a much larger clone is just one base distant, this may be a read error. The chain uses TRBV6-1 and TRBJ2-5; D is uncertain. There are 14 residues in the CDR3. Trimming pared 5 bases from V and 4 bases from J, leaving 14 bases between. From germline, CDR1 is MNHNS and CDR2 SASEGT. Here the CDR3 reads CASSQFRPPETQYF. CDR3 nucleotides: TGTGCCAGCAGTCAATTCCGACCGCCAGAGACCCAGTACTTC.

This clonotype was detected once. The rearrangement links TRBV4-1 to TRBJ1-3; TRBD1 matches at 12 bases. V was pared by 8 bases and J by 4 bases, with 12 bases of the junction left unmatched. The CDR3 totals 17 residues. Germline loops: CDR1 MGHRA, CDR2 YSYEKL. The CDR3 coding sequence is TGCGCCAGCGGCCGAGGCGGGGACAGGGGGCCAGGAAACACCATATATTTT. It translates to CASGRGGDRGPGNTIYF.

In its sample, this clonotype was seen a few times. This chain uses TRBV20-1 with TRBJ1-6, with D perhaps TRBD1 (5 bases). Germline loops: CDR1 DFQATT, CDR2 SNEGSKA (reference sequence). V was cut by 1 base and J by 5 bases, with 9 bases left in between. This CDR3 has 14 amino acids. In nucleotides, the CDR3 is TGCAGTGCTAGAGTGGCAGGGAATAATTCACCCCTCCACTTT. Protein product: CSARVAGNNSPLHF.

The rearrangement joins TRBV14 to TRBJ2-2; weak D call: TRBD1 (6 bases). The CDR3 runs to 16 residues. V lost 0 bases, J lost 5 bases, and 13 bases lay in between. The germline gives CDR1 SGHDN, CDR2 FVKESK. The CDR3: CASSQDQGILTGELFF. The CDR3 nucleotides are TGTGCCAGCAGCCAAGATCAGGGGATTCTTACCGGGGAGCTGTTTTTT.

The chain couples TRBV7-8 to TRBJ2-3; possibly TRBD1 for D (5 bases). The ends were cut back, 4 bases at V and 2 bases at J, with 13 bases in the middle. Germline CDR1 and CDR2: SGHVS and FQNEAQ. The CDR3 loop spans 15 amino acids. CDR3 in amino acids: CASSSAGFDTDTQYF. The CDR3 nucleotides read TGTGCCAGCAGCTCGGCAGGGTTCGACACAGATACGCAGTATTTT.

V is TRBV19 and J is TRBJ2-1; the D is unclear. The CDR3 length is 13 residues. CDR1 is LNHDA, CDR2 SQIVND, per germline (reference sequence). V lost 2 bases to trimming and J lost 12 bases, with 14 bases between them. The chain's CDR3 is CASSINSKLGQFF. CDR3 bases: TGTGCCAGTAGTATAAATTCCAAACTCGGGCAGTTCTTC.

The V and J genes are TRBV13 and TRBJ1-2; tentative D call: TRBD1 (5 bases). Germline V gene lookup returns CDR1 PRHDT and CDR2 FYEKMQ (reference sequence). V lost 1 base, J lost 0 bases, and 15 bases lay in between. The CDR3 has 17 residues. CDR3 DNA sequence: TGTGCCAGCAGCTTAGAGGGAGCAGGGTTAGCTAACTATGGCTACACCTTC. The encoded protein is CASSLEGAGLANYGYTF.

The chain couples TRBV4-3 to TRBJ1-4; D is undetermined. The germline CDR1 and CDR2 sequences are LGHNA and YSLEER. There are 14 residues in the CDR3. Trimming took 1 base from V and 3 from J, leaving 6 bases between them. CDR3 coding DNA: TGCGCCAGCAGCCAAGGGGGTCCTAATGAAAAACTGTTTTTT. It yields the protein CASSQGGPNEKLFF.

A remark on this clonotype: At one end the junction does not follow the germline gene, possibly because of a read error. In DNA, the CDR3 is TGCGCCAGCAGCCCCCGCTCTCCTGCAGGTACGCAGTATTTT. Translated, it gives CASSPRSPAGTQYF. V and J are TRBV14 and TRBJ2-3; no definite D call. In germline, CDR1 is SGHDN, CDR2 FVKESK. This CDR3 contains 14 residues.

The CDR3 sequence is CSVTSGTDTQYF. CDR3 coding DNA: TGCAGCGTGACTAGCGGGACAGATACGCAGTATTTT. The chain uses TRBV29-1 and TRBJ2-3; 10 nucleotides agree with TRBD2. The junction had 0 bases not matched to a gene; V was cut back by 6 bases and J by 3 bases. The CDR3 is 12 amino acids. The germline gives CDR1 SQVTM, CDR2 ANQGSEA.

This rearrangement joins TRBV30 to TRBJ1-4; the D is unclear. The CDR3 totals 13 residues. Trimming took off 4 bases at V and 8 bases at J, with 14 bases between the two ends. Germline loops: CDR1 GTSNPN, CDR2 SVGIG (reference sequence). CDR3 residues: CAWMGSSLEKLFF. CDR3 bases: TGTGCCTGGATGGGGTCTAGTCTCGAAAAACTGTTTTTT.

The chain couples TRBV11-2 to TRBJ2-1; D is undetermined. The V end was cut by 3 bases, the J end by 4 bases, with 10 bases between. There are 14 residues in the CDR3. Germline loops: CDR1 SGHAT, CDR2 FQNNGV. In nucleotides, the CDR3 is TGTGCCAGCAGCTTGGACGGAAGATACAATGAGCAGTTCTTC. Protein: CASSLDGRYNEQFF.

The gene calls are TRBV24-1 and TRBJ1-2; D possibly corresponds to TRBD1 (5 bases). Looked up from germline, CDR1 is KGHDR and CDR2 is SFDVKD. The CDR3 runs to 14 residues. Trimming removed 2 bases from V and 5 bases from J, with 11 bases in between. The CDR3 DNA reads TGTGCCACCAGTGATTGGCAGACAGATTATGGCTACACCTTC. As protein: CATSDWQTDYGYTF.

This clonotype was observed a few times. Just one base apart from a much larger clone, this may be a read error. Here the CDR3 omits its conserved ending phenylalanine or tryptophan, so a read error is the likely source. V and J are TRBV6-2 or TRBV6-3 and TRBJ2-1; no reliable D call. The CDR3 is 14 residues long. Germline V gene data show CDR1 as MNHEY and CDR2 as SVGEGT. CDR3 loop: CASSHSGAYNEQFL. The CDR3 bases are TGTGCCAGCAGTCACTCGGGTGCTTACAATGAGCAGTTCCTC.

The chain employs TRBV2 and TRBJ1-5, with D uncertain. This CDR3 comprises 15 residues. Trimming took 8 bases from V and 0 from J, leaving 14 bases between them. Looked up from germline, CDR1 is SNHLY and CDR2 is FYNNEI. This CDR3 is CASGRETFSNQPQHF. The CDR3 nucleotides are TGTGCCAGCGGGAGGGAAACCTTTAGCAATCAGCCCCAGCATTTT.

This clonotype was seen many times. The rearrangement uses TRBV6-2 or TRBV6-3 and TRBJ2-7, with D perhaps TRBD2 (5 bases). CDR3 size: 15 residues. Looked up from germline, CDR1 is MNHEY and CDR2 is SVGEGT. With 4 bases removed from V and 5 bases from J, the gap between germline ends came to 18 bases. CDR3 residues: CASSSRGNRFNEQYF. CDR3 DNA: TGTGCCAGCAGTTCCCGGGGAAATCGGTTCAACGAGCAGTACTTC.

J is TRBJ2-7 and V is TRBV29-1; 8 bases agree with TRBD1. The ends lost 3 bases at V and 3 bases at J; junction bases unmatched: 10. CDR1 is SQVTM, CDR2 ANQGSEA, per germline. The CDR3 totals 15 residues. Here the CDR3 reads CSVENRQGYNYEQYF. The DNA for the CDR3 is TGCAGCGTTGAGAACCGACAGGGGTATAACTACGAGCAGTACTTC.

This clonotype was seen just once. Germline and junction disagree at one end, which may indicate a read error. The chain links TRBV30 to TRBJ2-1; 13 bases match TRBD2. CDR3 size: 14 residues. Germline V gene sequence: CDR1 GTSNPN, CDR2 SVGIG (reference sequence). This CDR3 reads CACQTSGGYNEQLF. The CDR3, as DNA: TGTGCCTGCCAGACTAGCGGGGGGTACAATGAGCAGCTCTTC.

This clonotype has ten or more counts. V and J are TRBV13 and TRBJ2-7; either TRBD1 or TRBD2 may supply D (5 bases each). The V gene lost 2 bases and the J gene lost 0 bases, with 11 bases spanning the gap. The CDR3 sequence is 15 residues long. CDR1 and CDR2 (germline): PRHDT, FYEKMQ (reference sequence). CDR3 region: CASSLPAGSSYEQYF. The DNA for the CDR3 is TGTGCCAGCAGCTTACCGGCAGGGAGCTCCTACGAGCAGTACTTC.

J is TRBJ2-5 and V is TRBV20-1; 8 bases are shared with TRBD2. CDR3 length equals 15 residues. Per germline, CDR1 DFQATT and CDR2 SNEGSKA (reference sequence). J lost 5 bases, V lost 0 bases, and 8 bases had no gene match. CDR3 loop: CSAREIAGPSETQYF. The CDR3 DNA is TGCAGTGCTAGAGAAATAGCGGGGCCTTCGGAGACCCAGTACTTC.

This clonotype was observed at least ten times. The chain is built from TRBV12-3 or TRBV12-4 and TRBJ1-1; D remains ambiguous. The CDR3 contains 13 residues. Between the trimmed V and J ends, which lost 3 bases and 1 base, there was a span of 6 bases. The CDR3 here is CASSFYPNTEAFF. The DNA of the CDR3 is TGTGCCAGCAGTTTCTATCCGAACACTGAAGCTTTCTTT.

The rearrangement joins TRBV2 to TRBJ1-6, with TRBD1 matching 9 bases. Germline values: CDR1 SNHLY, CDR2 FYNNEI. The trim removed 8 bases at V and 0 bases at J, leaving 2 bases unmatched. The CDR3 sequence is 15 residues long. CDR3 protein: CASHRGPSYNSPLHF. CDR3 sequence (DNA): TGTGCCAGCCACAGGGGGCCCTCCTATAATTCACCCCTCCACTTT.

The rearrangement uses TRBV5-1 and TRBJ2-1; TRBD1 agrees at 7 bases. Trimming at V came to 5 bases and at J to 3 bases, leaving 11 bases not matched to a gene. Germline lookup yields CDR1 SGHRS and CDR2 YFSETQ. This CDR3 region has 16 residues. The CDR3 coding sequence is TGCGCCAGCAGTTCAGGATCAGGGGGAATCTACAATGAGCAGTTCTTC. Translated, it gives CASSSGSGGIYNEQFF.

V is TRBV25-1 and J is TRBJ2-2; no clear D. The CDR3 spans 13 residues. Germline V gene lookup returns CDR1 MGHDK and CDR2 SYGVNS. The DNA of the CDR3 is TGTGCTATTTCTGTCAAACCCACCGGGGAGCTGTTTTTT. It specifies CAISVKPTGELFF.

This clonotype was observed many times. The CDR3 loop is CSARDFPARTQNTEAFF. The CDR3 DNA sequence: TGCAGTGCTAGAGATTTCCCCGCGCGTACCCAGAACACTGAAGCTTTCTTT. This rearrangement joins TRBV20-1 to TRBJ1-1; D not resolved. Trimming cost V 0 bases and J 1 base, with 18 bases left between them. The germline gives CDR1 DFQATT, CDR2 SNEGSKA (reference sequence). The CDR3 extends over 17 amino acids.

CDR3 protein: CATSDIGSEKLFF. The CDR3 bases are TGTGCCACCAGTGATATCGGCTCTGAAAAACTGTTTTTT. The rearrangement joins TRBV24-1 to TRBJ1-4, with D unresolved. V was trimmed by 3 bases and J by 7 bases, leaving 8 bases between them. This CDR3 contains 13 residues. Per the germline V gene, CDR1 is KGHDR and CDR2 is SFDVKD.

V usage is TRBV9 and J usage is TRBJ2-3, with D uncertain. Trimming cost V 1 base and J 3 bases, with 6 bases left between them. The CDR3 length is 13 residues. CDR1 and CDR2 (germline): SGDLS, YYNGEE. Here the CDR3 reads CASSVSGTDTQYF. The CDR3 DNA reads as TGTGCCAGCAGCGTAAGTGGAACAGATACGCAGTATTTT.